This T cell receptor (beta chain) was recovered during a study of shared clonotypes between healthy human individuals. TCRdb's copy holds only in-frame clones and misses some; the assay was immunoSEQ multiplex PCR. The sample holds roughly 2 million clones, approximately 94% seen once. Sequences were obtained from naive CD4+ T cells sorted from blood. Indicated subset: CD45RA+ positively selected. The origin of this receptor is a man between 18 and 29 years old in good health.

CDR3 DNA: TGTGCCAGCAGCAGCACTCGGAGAAATAATGAAAAACTGTTTTTT. Translation gives CASSSTRRNNEKLFF. The chain has TRBV7-9 and TRBJ1-4; D is undetermined. Trimming left V 5 bases short and J 4 bases short, with 14 bases between. This CDR3 spans 15 amino acids. Germline CDR1 and CDR2: SEHNR and FQNEAQ (reference sequence).